A single sample gave rise to the 2 T cell receptor beta chains below, sequenced in a study of blood T cell repertoires in COVID-19. Profiling relied on immunoSEQ multiplex PCR, and the TCRdb table lists in-frame clones only, not all of them. The repertoire has approximately 200,000 clones, approximately 79% of them found once; the top ten carry approximately 5.3%. The sequencing input was peripheral blood. The receptors come from a human donor in a cohort sampled during active COVID-19.

In its sample, this clone was seen once. This sequence joins TRBV9 and TRBJ1-1; 7 bases align to TRBD1. Germline CDR1 is SGDLS and CDR2 is YYNGEE. CDR3 size: 13 residues. V gave up 0 bases and J gave up 11 bases; unmatched junction bases: 7. For the CDR3, the DNA is TGTGCCAGCAGCGTAGAACCGGACAGGTTTGCTTTCTTT. Encoded protein: CASSVEPDRFAFF. The variable domain in full, with the rest retrieved from reference TRBV9 and TRBJ1-1, is DSGVTQTPKHLITATGQRVTLRCSPRSGDLSVYWYQQSLDQGLQFLIQYYNGEERAKGNILERFSAQQFPDLHSELNLSSLELGDSALYFCASSVEPDRFAFFGQGTRLTVV.

The V gene is TRBV27, the J gene TRBJ1-2; 11 nucleotides agree with TRBD1. V shed 5 bases and J 5 bases; nucleotides not matched to a gene: 10. Germline assignment: CDR1 MNHEY and CDR2 SMNVEV (reference sequence). The CDR3 has 16 residues. CDR3 sequence (DNA): TGTGCCAGCAGTAGAGGACAGGGGGCCTTAGGGTATGGCTACACCTTC. Amino acids: CASSRGQGALGYGYTF.